This TCR beta chain was captured in a study of graft-versus-host responses after intestinal transplantation. Study summary: For around three years after anti-thymocyte globulin induction, all recipients took tacrolimus and steroids.

Findings of the study overall: Peak circulating GvH clone levels tracked with early post-transplant HvG declines. Patients who carried graft-donor T cell macrochimerism also had high graft-versus-host to host-versus-graft clonal ratios in their allografts. Some GvH clones were seen earlier in gut or blood, suggesting intestinal origin.

Only in-frame clones appear in the TCRdb table, and some are missing; sequencing was by immunoSEQ multiplex PCR. This table has roughly 120,000 clones, about nine tenths appearing once. The CDR3 loop spans 17 amino acids. The V gene's germline CDR1 is KGHSH and CDR2 LQKENI. V shed 1 base, J shed 2 bases, and the junction held 6 bases outside the gene matches. On this clone itself: The antigen is not known.

The specimen was unstimulated CD4+ T cells sorted from spleen or lymph node cells, collected before intestinal transplant. This clonotype was obtained from a human donor who received an intestinal transplant. The chain has TRBV18 and TRBJ2-3; 10 bases are shared with TRBD2. This CDR3 reads CASSPLRTSGDTDTQYF. The CDR3 region has the DNA TGTGCCAGCTCACCACTTCGTACTAGCGGGGACACAGATACGCAGTATTTT.